This T cell receptor (beta chain) emerged from a study of OX40 agonist ivuxolimab in advanced cancers. As for the study in general: Prior checkpoint blockade (anti-PD-1, anti-PD-L1 or anti-CTLA-4) was permitted; 40% had it.

Profiled with immunoSEQ multiplex PCR; TCRdb holds only in-frame clones, not every one. Of almost 70,000 clones in the sample, 80% to 90% are singletons; the top ten hold 8% to 10%. With respect to this clone: Its antigen is currently unknown.

V was cut by 1 base and J by 8 bases, with 18 bases left in between. The CDR3 consists of 15 residues. CDR1 and CDR2 from the germline V gene are MDHEN and SYDVKM. Patients with a history of autoimmune disease or on systemic immunosuppression were excluded. The study's findings and limits: In the 0.1 to 3.0 mg/kg range, CD4+ and CD8+ blood T cells had expanded clonally by week 6. The expanded peripheral T cells' antigen specificity was not determined.

This clonotype was sampled from an adult with an advanced solid tumor such as melanoma, head and neck, liver or kidney cancer. Sequencing used CD4+ or CD8+ T cells sorted from blood, obtained in a trial of the OX40 agonist ivuxolimab. The chain links TRBV28 to TRBJ2-7; D is perhaps TRBD2 (6 bases). Here the CDR3 reads CASSLLIGGARQQYF. For the CDR3, the DNA is TGTGCCAGCAGTTTATTAATTGGAGGGGCGCGACAGCAGTACTTC. The full variable domain, completed using reference TRBV28 and TRBJ2-7, is DVKVTQSSRYLVKRTGEKVFLECVQDMDHENMFWYRQDPGLGLRLIYFSYDVKMKEKGDIPEGYSVSREKKERFSLILESASTNQTSMYLCASSLLIGGARQQYFGPGTRLTVT.